This is a list of T cell receptor beta chains from one sample in a study of shared clonotypes between healthy human individuals. TCRdb's table, derived via immunoSEQ multiplex PCR, lists solely in-frame clones and lacks some. Of more than 400,000 clones in the sample, about 96% were seen once. The specimen sequenced was naive CD4+ T cells sorted from blood. The origin of the receptors is a woman in her 30s in good health. Both conserved end residues are trimmed from each CDR3.

V gene	J gene	CDR3 protein
TRBV29-1	TRBJ2-2	SVGRGSGTGELF
TRBV6-1	TRBJ2-1	ASRGAAILTNEQF
TRBV4-1	TRBJ2-7	ASSQDGVAGQY
TRBV7-3	TRBJ1-1	ASSLNGGMNTEAF
TRBV19	TRBJ2-1	ASRPQEGPYNEQF
TRBV20-1	TRBJ1-1	SAPESTEAF
TRBV4-1	TRBJ2-6	ASSQDVGGNVLT
TRBV2	TRBJ1-5	ASSDDGLSNQPQH
TRBV29-1	TRBJ1-2	SVGFGAHT
TRBV7-3	TRBJ2-5	ASSRTGKGETQY
TRBV5-1	TRBJ2-6	ASSLGPDLSSGANVLT
TRBV9	TRBJ2-2	ASSVGSGSSNTGELF
TRBV11-3	TRBJ1-2	ASSLTPGGLYGYT
TRBV18	TRBJ1-1	ASLRDRDTEAF
TRBV18	TRBJ2-7	ASSPLGLGQGTEQY
TRBV11-2	TRBJ2-1	ASSPRTSGIYNEQF
TRBV11-2	TRBJ2-7	ASSLEAFRGTFQY
TRBV19	TRBJ2-3	ASRISPGRSLETQY
TRBV5-4	TRBJ2-7	ASSLGGQGGYYEQY
TRBV19	TRBJ2-1	ASSPGTSGGLAQF
TRBV9	TRBJ2-5	ASSVEGGPETQY
TRBV6-5	TRBJ1-3	ASSYRTGDGNTIY
TRBV5-4	TRBJ2-7	ASSLDLAGAYEQY
TRBV18	TRBJ2-7	ASSPVGESNEQY
TRBV28	TRBJ1-2	ASNPTGNYGYT
TRBV9	TRBJ2-1	ASRASGRNEQF
TRBV6-5	TRBJ2-7	ASSYSIMRGTYEQY
TRBV9	TRBJ1-4	ASSVATGVNEKLF
TRBV19	TRBJ1-1	ASSKTQGGTEAF
TRBV7-2	TRBJ1-5	ASSLWQDSNQPQH
TRBV5-4	TRBJ2-5	ASSPGLAGSQETQY